Listed here are 4 T cell receptor beta chains from one sample, sequenced in a study of T cell responses to AZD1222 COVID-19 vaccine. Profiled with immunoSEQ multiplex PCR; TCRdb holds only in-frame clones, not every one. The sample shows almost 50,000 clones, more than 65% of them seen only once. The sample was peripheral blood, taken on day 0 of MenACWY control vaccination. These receptors all stem from an adult in good health.

The J gene is TRBJ1-1, the V gene TRBV18; 7 nucleotides line up with TRBD1. Germline V lookup: CDR1 KGHSH, CDR2 LQKENI. The CDR3 is 15 amino acids. The V gene end was trimmed by 2 bases and the J gene end by 8 bases; junction bases not matched to a gene: 11. The CDR3 is CASSPWAAGQAEAFF. Here the CDR3 DNA reads TGTGCCAGCTCACCATGGGCCGCAGGACAGGCCGAAGCTTTCTTT.

This clone showed up just once. This chain uses TRBV6-1 with TRBJ2-5; tentative D call: TRBD1 (6 bases). Germline V gene lookup returns CDR1 MNHNS and CDR2 SASEGT. The ends were cut back, 3 bases at V and 7 bases at J, with 12 bases in the middle. This CDR3 is built from 13 residues. The CDR3 bases are TGTGCCAGCAGTGAGACAGGAATGGGGACCCAGTACTTC. Amino acids: CASSETGMGTQYF.

The chain has TRBV5-8 and TRBJ1-1; no firm D call. The length of the CDR3 is 14 residues. In germline, CDR1 is SGHTS, CDR2 YDEGEE. V was cut by 0 bases and J by 10 bases, with 16 bases left in between. Here the CDR3 reads CASSLDGSEYGAFF. As DNA, the CDR3 is TGTGCCAGCAGCTTGGACGGGTCCGAATATGGAGCTTTCTTT.

The chain joins TRBV9 to TRBJ2-3; 7 nucleotides agree with TRBD1. The CDR3 has 17 amino acids. The V gene end was trimmed by 0 bases and the J gene end by 1 base; junction bases not matched to a gene: 8. Germline V gene sequence: CDR1 SGDLS, CDR2 YYNGEE. This CDR3 is CASSVEGNRGGTDTQYF. The CDR3 DNA reads as TGTGCCAGCAGCGTAGAGGGAAACAGGGGAGGCACAGATACGCAGTATTTT. Full variable domain (remainder filled in from reference TRBV9 and TRBJ2-3): DSGVTQTPKHLITATGQRVTLRCSPRSGDLSVYWYQQSLDQGLQFLIQYYNGEERAKGNILERFSAQQFPDLHSELNLSSLELGDSALYFCASSVEGNRGGTDTQYFGPGTRLTVL.